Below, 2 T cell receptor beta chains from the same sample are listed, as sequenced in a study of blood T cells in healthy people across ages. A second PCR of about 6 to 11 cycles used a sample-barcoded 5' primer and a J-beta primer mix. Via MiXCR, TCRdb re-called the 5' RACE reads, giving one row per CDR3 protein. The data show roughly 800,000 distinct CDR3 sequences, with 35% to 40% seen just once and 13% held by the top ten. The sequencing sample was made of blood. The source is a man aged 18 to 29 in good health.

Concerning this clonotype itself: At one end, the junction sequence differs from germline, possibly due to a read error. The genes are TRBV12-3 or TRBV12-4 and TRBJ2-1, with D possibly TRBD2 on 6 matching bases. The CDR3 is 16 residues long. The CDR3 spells CSSSPSRSGSQNEQFF. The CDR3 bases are TGTTCCAGCAGTCCGAGCCGGAGCGGGTCACAAAATGAGCAGTTCTTC.

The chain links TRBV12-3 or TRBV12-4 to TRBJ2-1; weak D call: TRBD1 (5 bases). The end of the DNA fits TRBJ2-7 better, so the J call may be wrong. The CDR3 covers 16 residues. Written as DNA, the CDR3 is TGTGCCAGCAGCCTCAGGGCCCCCGGCTCCTACAATGAGCAGTACTTC. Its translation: CASSLRAPGSYNEQYF.